Below, 17 T cell receptor beta chains from the same sample are listed, as sequenced in a study of blood T cell repertoires in COVID-19. TCRdb keeps only in-frame clones here, not all; method: immunoSEQ multiplex PCR. In the table there are 200,000 or so clones, 70% to 90% of which are singletons. The source material was peripheral blood. The receptors originated from a human donor with active or convalescent COVID-19. The donor label of this sample is uncertain.

The chain combines TRBV6-2 or TRBV6-3 with TRBJ2-5; D gene uncertain. Germline CDR1 MNHEY, CDR2 SVGEGT. V was cut by 5 bases and J by 3 bases, with 4 bases left in between. The CDR3 length is 11 residues. DNA for the CDR3: TGTGCCAGCAGTGTAGAAGAGACCCAGTACTTC. Translated: CASSVEETQYF.

This clone was observed a single time. V usage is TRBV5-1 and J usage is TRBJ2-3, with 8 bases identical to TRBD2. J lost 11 bases, V lost 5 bases, and 7 bases had no gene match. The CDR3 has 12 amino acids. Germline V gene data show CDR1 as SGHRS and CDR2 as YFSETQ. Here the CDR3 reads CASSESGRQQYF. The CDR3 coding sequence is TGCGCCAGCAGTGAGAGCGGGAGACAGCAGTATTTT.

The rearrangement uses TRBV30 and TRBJ2-1; 10 nucleotides agree with TRBD2. The CDR3 length is 15 residues. V shed 4 bases, J shed 5 bases, and the junction held 8 bases outside the gene matches. Germline V CDR1 and CDR2: GTSNPN, SVGIG (reference sequence). The CDR3 DNA follows: TGTGCCTGGACCCGTAGCGGGAGGAACAACAATGAGCAGTTCTTC. Its protein is CAWTRSGRNNNEQFF.

The table lists this clone with a few counts. V usage is TRBV5-6 and J usage is TRBJ2-3; tentatively, D is TRBD2 (7 bases). The CDR3 runs 16 residues. Germline loops: CDR1 SGHDT, CDR2 YYEEEE. Trimming left V 2 bases short and J 5 bases short, with 18 bases between. The CDR3 protein is CASSFLVWGGEDTQYF. The DNA for the CDR3 is TGTGCCAGCAGCTTTCTGGTTTGGGGGGGCGAAGATACGCAGTATTTT.

The gene calls are TRBV3-1 (or the pseudogene TRBV3-2) and TRBJ1-2, with D perhaps matching TRBD1 (5 bases). With 2 bases removed from V and 7 bases from J, the gap between germline ends came to 8 bases. This CDR3 has 12 residues. CDR1 and CDR2 from the germline V gene are LGHDT and YNNKEL (reference sequence). CDR3 DNA sequence: TGTGCCAGCAGCCAAAGGGGTCGTGGCTACACCTTC. Translated, it gives CASSQRGRGYTF.

The rearrangement links TRBV12-3 or TRBV12-4 to TRBJ1-3, with a weak D call TRBD1 (5 bases). Between the trimmed V and J ends, which lost 8 bases and 4 bases, there was a span of 6 bases. This CDR3 region has 11 residues. The CDR3 nucleotides read TGTGCCAGCCGACAGGGAAACACCATATATTTT. Translated: CASRQGNTIYF.

This chain connects TRBV5-4 to TRBJ2-3; 14 bases agree with TRBD2. Germline V CDR1 and CDR2: SGHNT, YYREEE (reference sequence). After removal of 4 bases from V and 6 bases from J, the junction contained 4 bases not matched to a gene. The CDR3 is made up of 15 amino acids. CDR3 sequence (DNA): TGTGCCAGCAGCCGAGGGACTAGCGGGGGTGATACGCAGTATTTT. This gives the protein CASSRGTSGGDTQYF.

The V gene is TRBV4-1, the J gene TRBJ2-5; no clear D. The CDR3 sequence is 13 residues long. V dropped 4 bases and J dropped 4 bases, with 10 bases sitting between them. Looked up from germline, CDR1 is MGHRA and CDR2 is YSYEKL. Here the CDR3 reads CASSLARRETQYF. As DNA, the CDR3 is TGCGCCAGCAGCCTAGCCCGGAGAGAGACCCAGTACTTC.

This clone has a handful of counts. The chain links TRBV28 to TRBJ1-6, with TRBD1 matching 9 bases. The V segment lost 10 bases and the J segment 10 bases; nucleotides outside the gene matches: 11. Germline V CDR1 and CDR2: MDHEN, SYDVKM. The CDR3 consists of 14 residues. CDR3: CATSGGQGSSPLHF. Written as DNA, the CDR3 is TGTGCCACCTCAGGAGGACAGGGGAGCTCACCCCTCCACTTT.

The genes are TRBV11-3 and TRBJ2-7; possible D gene TRBD1, 5 bases. V dropped 6 bases and J dropped 0 bases, with 15 bases sitting between them. This CDR3 spans 15 amino acids. Germline lookup yields CDR1 SGHNT and CDR2 YENEEA. CDR3 sequence reads: CASSHTQVLSYEQYF. CDR3 bases: TGTGCCAGCAGTCATACACAGGTCCTCTCCTACGAGCAGTACTTC.

The chain has TRBV29-1 and TRBJ1-2; unclear D gene. Germline CDR1 and CDR2: SQVTM and ANQGSEA. The CDR3 covers 13 residues. With 2 bases removed from V and 4 bases from J, the gap between germline ends came to 11 bases. CDR3 nucleotide sequence: TGCAGCGTTGAAACCCGGGAAGGCTATGGCTACACCTTC. As protein: CSVETREGYGYTF.

The chain joins TRBV6-5 to TRBJ2-3, with a possible D match to TRBD2 (6 bases). Germline CDR1 is MNHEY and CDR2 is SVGAGI. This CDR3 is built from 15 residues. V was pared by 8 bases and J by 0 bases, with 15 bases between. The DNA for the CDR3 is TGTGCCAGCGGGTGGCGGGGACCAAGCACAGATACGCAGTATTTT. Amino acids: CASGWRGPSTDTQYF.

The rearrangement uses TRBV7-6 and TRBJ2-7, with 7 bases lining up with TRBD1. The CDR3 spans 17 residues. Germline-derived CDR1 and CDR2 are SGHVS and FNYEAQ. The V segment lost 6 bases and the J segment 1 base; nucleotides outside the gene matches: 15. CDR3 amino acids: CASRRTSTGLESYEQYF. The CDR3 DNA reads as TGTGCCAGCAGACGAACCTCGACAGGGCTCGAGTCCTACGAGCAGTACTTC. Full variable domain (remainder filled in from reference TRBV7-6 and TRBJ2-7): GAGVSQSPRYKVTKRGQDVALRCDPISGHVSLYWYRQALGQGPEFLTYFNYEAQQDKSGLPNDRFSAERPEGSISTLTIQRTEQRDSAMYRCASRRTSTGLESYEQYFGPGTRLTVT.

Only a few counts were recorded for this clone. The genes are TRBV7-9 and TRBJ2-1, with 7 bases identical to TRBD2. Germline-derived CDR1 and CDR2 are SEHNR and FQNEAQ (reference sequence). With V trimmed by 5 bases and J by 7 bases, 5 bases remained unmatched. This CDR3 spans 13 amino acids. The CDR3 nucleotides read TGTGCCAGCAGCGATGAGCGGGGTAATGAGCAGTTCTTC. It is translated as CASSDERGNEQFF.

The J gene is TRBJ1-1, the V gene TRBV29-1; 8 bases map to TRBD1. The trim removed 7 bases at V and 5 bases at J, leaving 9 bases unmatched. The germline V gene has CDR1 SQVTM and CDR2 ANQGSEA. The CDR3 has 13 amino acids. DNA for the CDR3: TGCAGCGGGGCAGACAGGGGCCTGACTGAAGCTTTCTTT. It specifies CSGADRGLTEAFF.

The chain has TRBV9 and TRBJ2-3; 10 bases line up with TRBD2. The J segment lost 4 bases and the V segment lost 5 bases, leaving 10 bases of the junction unmatched. The CDR3 contains 16 residues. Germline CDR1 reads SGDLS; CDR2 reads YYNGEE. The CDR3 DNA sequence: TGTGCCAGCAGTAAGCGGGGGGGTCCATCCGCAGATACGCAGTATTTT. Translated, it gives CASSKRGGPSADTQYF.

The rearrangement uses TRBV20-1 and TRBJ2-3; possibly TRBD1 for D (5 bases). This CDR3 has 14 amino acids. Germline CDR1 reads DFQATT; CDR2 reads SNEGSKA (reference sequence). Trimming shortened V by 3 bases and J by 0 bases, and 10 bases separated the two germline ends. The CDR3 sequence is CSASPQASTDTQYF. The CDR3 DNA sequence: TGCAGTGCTAGTCCACAGGCTAGCACAGATACGCAGTATTTT.